These 20 T cell receptor beta chains were all obtained from the same sample, sequenced in a study of T cell changes during pregnancy in multiple sclerosis. Sequencing was performed with immunoSEQ multiplex PCR; in TCRdb, only in-frame clones are kept and a portion is missing. The top ten clones hold roughly 1% of a sample with about 21,000 clones, around nine tenths of them seen once. The input for sequencing was CD4+ T cells from peripheral blood mononuclear cells, taken in the first trimester of pregnancy. The receptor source for this set is a female donor in good health, enrolled as a control in a pregnancy study.

The chain couples TRBV28 to TRBJ1-1, with D perhaps matching TRBD1 (6 bases). Germline CDR1 is MDHEN and CDR2 is SYDVKM. V was shortened by 5 bases and J by 1 base, with 11 bases between the two germline ends. The CDR3 contains 14 residues. The DNA of the CDR3 is TGTGCCAGCAGTGTGGGACAACCGAACACTGAAGCTTTCTTT. As protein: CASSVGQPNTEAFF.

The V call is TRBV19, the J call TRBJ1-1; D gene uncertain. V lost 7 bases, J lost 4 bases, and 19 bases lay in between. The CDR3 extends over 15 amino acids. The germline V gene encodes CDR1 LNHDA and CDR2 SQIVND (reference sequence). The CDR3 DNA reads TGTGCCAGTAACTGGAGGCTTGGCGTGGTCACTGAAGCTTTCTTT. Translating gives CASNWRLGVVTEAFF.

This chain joins TRBV6-5 and TRBJ1-4; D may be TRBD1 (6 bases). Trimming stripped 8 bases from V and 5 bases from J, with 9 bases between. The germline CDR1 and CDR2 sequences are MNHEY and SVGAGI. This CDR3 has 12 amino acids. This CDR3 is CASRQANEKLFF. As DNA, the CDR3 is TGTGCCAGCCGACAGGCCAATGAAAAACTGTTTTTT.

This chain links TRBV10-3 with TRBJ2-1; 8 nucleotides agree with TRBD2. The CDR3 extends over 14 amino acids. Germline V gives CDR1 ENHRY, CDR2 SYGVKD. V shed 10 bases and J 4 bases; nucleotides not matched to a gene: 9. This CDR3 is CATGPGTSYNEQFF. In DNA, the CDR3 is TGTGCCACGGGACCCGGGACTAGTTACAATGAGCAGTTCTTC.

The chain combines TRBV9 with TRBJ2-7, with a weak D call TRBD2 (6 bases). The CDR3 contains 15 residues. CDR1 SGDLS and CDR2 YYNGEE come from the germline V gene. V gave up 0 bases and J gave up 5 bases, with 15 bases separating them. CDR3 sequence reads: CASSVGSLASNEQYF. The CDR3 coding sequence is TGTGCCAGCAGCGTAGGTAGTCTAGCGTCCAACGAGCAGTACTTC.

The chain uses TRBV5-4 and TRBJ2-1; possibly TRBD2 for D (5 bases). Trimming took 0 bases from V and 1 from J, leaving 11 bases between them. The CDR3 length is 16 residues. The germline V gene encodes CDR1 SGHNT and CDR2 YYREEE (reference sequence). CDR3 nucleotides: TGTGCCAGCAGCTTGGATCCGCGGGCTTCCTACAATGAGCAGTTCTTC. Encoded protein: CASSLDPRASYNEQFF.

This clone has only one observation. This chain connects TRBV21-1 to TRBJ2-7; the table's D call, TRBD1, has no DNA check behind it. TRBV21-1 is labeled a pseudogene. The CDR3 spans 15 residues. DNA for the CDR3: TGTGCCAGCAGCAAAGCACGGCAGGGCTACGACGAGCAGTACTTC. Translated, it gives CASSKARQGYDEQYF.

V usage is TRBV25-1 and J usage is TRBJ1-6; D gene uncertain. The CDR3 length is 13 residues. V was pared by 4 bases and J by 7 bases, with 8 bases between. Germline V lookup: CDR1 MGHDK, CDR2 SYGVNS. CDR3 DNA sequence: TGTGCCAGCAGTGGGGAGGGCAATTCACCCCTCCACTTT. Protein product: CASSGEGNSPLHF.

The V and J genes are TRBV19 and TRBJ2-2; D uncertain. CDR1 and CDR2 (germline): LNHDA, SQIVND (reference sequence). The CDR3 contains 13 residues. Trimming stripped 6 bases from V and 2 bases from J, with 7 bases between. CDR3 DNA sequence: TGTGCCAGTAGGAACAGAAACACCGGGGAGCTGTTTTTT. Translation: CASRNRNTGELFF.

The V gene is TRBV1, the J gene TRBJ1-4; the DNA was not used to check the table's D call, TRBD1. TRBV1 is a recognized pseudogene. The CDR3 has 17 residues. The CDR3 DNA sequence: TGCACCAGCAGCCAGGCCCGTCCGGGACAGTCGAATGAAAAACTGTTTTTT. Its translation is CTSSQARPGQSNEKLFF.

This clone was counted between two and nine times. Written as DNA, the CDR3 is TGCGCCAGCAGCTTGGACGGGACAGGGGGCGAAAAACTGTTTTTT. Translation gives CASSLDGTGGEKLFF. This chain links TRBV5-1 with TRBJ1-4; 12 bases agree with TRBD1. The CDR3 is 15 residues long. Germline assignment: CDR1 SGHRS and CDR2 YFSETQ. Trimming took 0 bases from V and 8 from J; bases not matched to a gene: 2.

V gene TRBV6-5 combines with J gene TRBJ1-2, with a possible D match to TRBD1 (6 bases). The CDR3 is made up of 12 amino acids. CDR1 and CDR2 from the germline V gene are MNHEY and SVGAGI. V lost 4 bases, J lost 4 bases, and 7 bases lay in between. This CDR3 is CASSSGAYGYTF. Written as DNA, the CDR3 is TGTGCCAGCAGTTCAGGGGCCTATGGCTACACCTTC.

The CDR3 coding sequence is TGTGCCAGCAGCCAGGGACTAGCGGGGACCTACGAGCAGTACTTC. It is translated as CASSQGLAGTYEQYF. The chain links TRBV9 to TRBJ2-7; 13 positions match TRBD2. The CDR3 totals 15 residues. Trimming at V came to 4 bases and at J to 2 bases, leaving 3 bases not matched to a gene. Germline-derived CDR1 and CDR2 are SGDLS and YYNGEE.

The V gene is TRBV19, the J gene TRBJ1-1; 11 bases are a match to TRBD1. CDR3 length: 15 amino acids. Germline V lookup: CDR1 LNHDA, CDR2 SQIVND (reference sequence). The V and J ends lost 6 bases and 11 bases, in that order; junction bases with no gene match: 14. The CDR3 loop is CASRWDRGGAGDAFF. In DNA, the CDR3 is TGTGCCAGTAGATGGGACAGGGGGGGTGCAGGAGATGCTTTCTTT.

The rearrangement links TRBV18 to TRBJ1-3, with D possibly being TRBD1 (6 bases). Germline CDR1 and CDR2: KGHSH and LQKENI. This CDR3 spans 14 amino acids. Deletions cut 4 bases from V and 1 base from J, with 8 bases between. This chain's CDR3 is CASSLQGSGNTIYF. In nucleotides, the CDR3 is TGTGCCAGCTCACTACAGGGATCTGGAAACACCATATATTTT. The complete variable domain, with remaining parts taken from reference TRBV18 and TRBJ1-3, reads NAGVMQNPRHLVRRRGQEARLRCSPMKGHSHVYWYRQLPEEGLKFMVYLQKENIIDESGMPKERFSAEFPKEGPSILRIQQVVRGDSAAYFCASSLQGSGNTIYFGEGSWLTVV.

V gene TRBV5-5 combines with J gene TRBJ2-5, with D perhaps matching TRBD2 (6 bases). V shed 0 bases and J shed 7 bases, with 7 bases lying between them. The CDR3 loop spans 12 amino acids. Germline V gene sequence: CDR1 SGHKS, CDR2 YYEKEE (reference sequence). The CDR3 protein is CASSLGGGTQYF. DNA for the CDR3: TGTGCCAGCAGCTTGGGGGGAGGGACCCAGTACTTC.

This clone has just one count. This chain links TRBV5-1 with TRBJ2-2; the match to TRBD1 covers 11 bases. The CDR3 length is 16 residues. The trim removed 0 bases at V and 6 bases at J, leaving 4 bases unmatched. Germline CDR1 reads SGHRS; CDR2 reads YFSETQ. CDR3 DNA sequence: TGCGCCAGCAGCTTGGAAGGGGACAGGGGGGCCGGGGAGCTGTTTTTT. Its protein is CASSLEGDRGAGELFF.

The rearrangement links TRBV27 to TRBJ1-2, with 7 bases lining up with TRBD1. Germline V gene data show CDR1 as MNHEY and CDR2 as SMNVEV (reference sequence). With 6 bases clipped from V and 6 bases from J, the junction kept 7 bases outside the gene matches. The CDR3 consists of 13 residues. The CDR3 DNA reads as TGTGCCAGCAGCCCCTCAGGGGGTCATGGCTACACCTTC. It translates to CASSPSGGHGYTF.

This clone occurred a few times. The chain recombines TRBV19 with TRBJ1-5; weak D call: TRBD1 (6 bases). V lost 3 bases and J 4 bases, leaving 13 bases between the germline ends. The CDR3 spans 15 residues. Germline CDR1 is LNHDA and CDR2 is SQIVND (reference sequence). The DNA for the CDR3 is TGTGCCAGTAGTATTCTGGGGGCAGCTAATCAGCCCCAGCATTTT. Protein: CASSILGAANQPQHF.

The chain links TRBV6-8 to TRBJ2-1; 8 nucleotides agree with TRBD1. The junction had 15 bases not matched to a gene; V was cut back by 6 bases and J by 8 bases. Germline V gene data show CDR1 as MNHGY and CDR2 as SAAAGT. The CDR3 extends over 16 amino acids. The CDR3 region is CASRGQGVMSADEQFF. CDR3 nucleotides: TGTGCCAGCAGAGGACAGGGAGTAATGAGTGCGGATGAGCAGTTCTTC.